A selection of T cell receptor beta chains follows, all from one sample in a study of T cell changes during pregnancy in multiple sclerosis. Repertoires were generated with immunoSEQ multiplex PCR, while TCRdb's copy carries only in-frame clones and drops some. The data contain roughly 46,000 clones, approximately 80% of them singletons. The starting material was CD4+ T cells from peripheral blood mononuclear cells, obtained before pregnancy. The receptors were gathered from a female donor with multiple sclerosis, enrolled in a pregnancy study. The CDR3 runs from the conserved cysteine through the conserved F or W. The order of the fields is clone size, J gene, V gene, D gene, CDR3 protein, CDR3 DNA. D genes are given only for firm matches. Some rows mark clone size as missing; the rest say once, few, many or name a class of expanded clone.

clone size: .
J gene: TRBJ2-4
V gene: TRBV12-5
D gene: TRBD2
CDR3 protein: CASGLVLGQGWTSGMPGGKNIQYF
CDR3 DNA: TGTGCTAGTGGTTTGGTCCTAGGACAGGGGTGGACTAGCGGGATGCCCGGGGGAAAAAACATTCAGTACTTC

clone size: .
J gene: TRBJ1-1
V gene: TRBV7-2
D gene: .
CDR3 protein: CASSRNLEGGAFF
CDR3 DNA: TGTGCCAGCAGCCGTAATCTCGAGGGTGGAGCTTTCTTT

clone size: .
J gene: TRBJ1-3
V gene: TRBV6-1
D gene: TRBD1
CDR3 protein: CASSEQGVGNTIYF
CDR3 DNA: TGTGCCAGCAGTGAACAGGGGGTTGGAAACACCATATATTTT

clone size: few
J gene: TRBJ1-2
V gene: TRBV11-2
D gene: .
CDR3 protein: CASSPNSGGSGYTF
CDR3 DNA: TGTGCCAGCAGCCCGAACTCCGGAGGGAGTGGCTACACCTTC

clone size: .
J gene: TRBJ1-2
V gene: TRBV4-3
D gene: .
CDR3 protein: CASSQAPAGAGGYTF
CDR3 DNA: TGCGCCAGCAGCCAAGCCCCCGCGGGCGCGGGTGGCTACACCTTC

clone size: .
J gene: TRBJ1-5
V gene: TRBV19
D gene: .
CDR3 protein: CASSSQQGSNQPQHF
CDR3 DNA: TGTGCCAGTAGTTCCCAACAGGGTAGCAATCAGCCCCAGCATTTT

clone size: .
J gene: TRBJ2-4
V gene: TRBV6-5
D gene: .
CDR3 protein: CASSYSTGTRKNIQYF
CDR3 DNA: TGTGCCAGCAGTTACTCGACGGGAACGAGGAAAAACATTCAGTACTTC

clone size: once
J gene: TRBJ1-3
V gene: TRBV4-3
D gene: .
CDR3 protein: CASSGGLRSSGNTIYF
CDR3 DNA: TGCGCCAGCAGCGGAGGTCTCCGGAGCTCTGGAAACACCATATATTTT

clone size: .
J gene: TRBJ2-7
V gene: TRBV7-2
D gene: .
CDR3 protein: CASSLSSQGSYEQYF
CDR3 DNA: TGTGCCAGCAGCTTATCGAGTCAGGGAAGCTACGAGCAGTACTTC

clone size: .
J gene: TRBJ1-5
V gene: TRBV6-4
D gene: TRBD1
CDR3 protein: CKDRVSNQPQHF
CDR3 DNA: TGCAAAGACAGGGTGAGCAATCAGCCCCAGCATTTT

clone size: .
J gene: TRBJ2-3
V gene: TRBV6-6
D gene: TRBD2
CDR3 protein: CASRLRLAGPQDTQYF
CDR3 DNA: TGTGCCAGCAGACTCAGACTAGCGGGGCCGCAAGATACGCAGTATTTT

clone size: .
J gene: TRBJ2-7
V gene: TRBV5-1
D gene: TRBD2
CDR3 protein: CASSFSSSGTSPYEQYF
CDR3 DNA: TGCGCCAGCAGCTTCTCGTCTAGCGGGACTTCACCCTACGAGCAGTACTTC

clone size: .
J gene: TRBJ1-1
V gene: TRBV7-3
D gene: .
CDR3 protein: CASSLNTNTEAFF
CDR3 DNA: TGTGCCAGCAGCTTAAACACGAACACTGAAGCTTTCTTT

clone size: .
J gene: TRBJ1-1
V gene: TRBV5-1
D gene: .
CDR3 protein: CASSLRLSTEAFF
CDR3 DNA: TGCGCCAGCAGCTTGCGTCTAAGCACTGAAGCTTTCTTT

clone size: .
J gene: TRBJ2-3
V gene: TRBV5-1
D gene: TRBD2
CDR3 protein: CASSLGGLADTDTQYF
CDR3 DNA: TGCGCCAGCAGCTTGGGCGGACTAGCGGACACAGATACGCAGTATTTT